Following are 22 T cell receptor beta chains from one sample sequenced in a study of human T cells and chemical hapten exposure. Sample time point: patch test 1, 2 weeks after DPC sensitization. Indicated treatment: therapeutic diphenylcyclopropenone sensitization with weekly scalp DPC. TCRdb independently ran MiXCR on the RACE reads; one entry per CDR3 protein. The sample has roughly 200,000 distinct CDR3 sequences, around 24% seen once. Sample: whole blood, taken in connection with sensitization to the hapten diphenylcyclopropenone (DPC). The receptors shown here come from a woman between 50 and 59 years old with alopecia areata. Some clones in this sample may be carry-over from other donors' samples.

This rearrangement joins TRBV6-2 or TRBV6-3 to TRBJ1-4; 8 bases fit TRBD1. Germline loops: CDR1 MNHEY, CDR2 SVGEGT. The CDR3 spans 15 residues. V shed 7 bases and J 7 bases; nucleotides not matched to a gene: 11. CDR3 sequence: CASTDGQGGSEKLFF. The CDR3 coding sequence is TGTGCCAGCACCGATGGACAGGGAGGGTCTGAAAAACTGTTTTTT.

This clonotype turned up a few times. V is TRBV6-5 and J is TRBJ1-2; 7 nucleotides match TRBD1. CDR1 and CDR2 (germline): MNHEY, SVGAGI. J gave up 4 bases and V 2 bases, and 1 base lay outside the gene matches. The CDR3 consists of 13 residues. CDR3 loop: CASSYDRVYGYTF. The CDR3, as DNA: TGTGCCAGCAGTTACGACAGGGTCTATGGCTACACCTTC.

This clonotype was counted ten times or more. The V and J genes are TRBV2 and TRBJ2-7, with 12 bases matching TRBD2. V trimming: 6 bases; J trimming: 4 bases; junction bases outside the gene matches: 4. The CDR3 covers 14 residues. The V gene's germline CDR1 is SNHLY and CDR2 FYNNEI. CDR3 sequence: CASRRLAGEYEQYF. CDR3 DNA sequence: TGTGCCAGCAGGAGACTAGCGGGAGAATACGAGCAGTACTTC.

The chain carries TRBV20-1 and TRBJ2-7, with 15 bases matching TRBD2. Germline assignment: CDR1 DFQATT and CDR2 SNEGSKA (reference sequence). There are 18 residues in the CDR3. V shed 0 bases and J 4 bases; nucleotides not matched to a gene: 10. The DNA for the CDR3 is TGCAGTGCTAGAGACAGGGGGACTAGCGGGAGGAGGGCTTACGAGCAGTACTTC. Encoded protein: CSARDRGTSGRRAYEQYF.

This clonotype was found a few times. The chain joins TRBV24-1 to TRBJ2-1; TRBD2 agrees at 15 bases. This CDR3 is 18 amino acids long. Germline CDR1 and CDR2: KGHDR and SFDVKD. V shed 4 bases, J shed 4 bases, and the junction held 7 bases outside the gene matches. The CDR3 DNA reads TGTGCCACCAGTGACCCGGGACTAGCGGGAGGACATTACAATGAGCAGTTCTTC. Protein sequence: CATSDPGLAGGHYNEQFF.

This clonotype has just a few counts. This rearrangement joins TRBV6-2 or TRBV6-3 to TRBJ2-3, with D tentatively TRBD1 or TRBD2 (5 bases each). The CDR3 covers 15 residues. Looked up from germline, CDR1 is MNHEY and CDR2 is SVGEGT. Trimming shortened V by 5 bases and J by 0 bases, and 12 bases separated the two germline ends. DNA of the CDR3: TGTGCCAGCAGTCGTCGGGACGTTAGCACAGATACGCAGTATTTT. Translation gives CASSRRDVSTDTQYF.

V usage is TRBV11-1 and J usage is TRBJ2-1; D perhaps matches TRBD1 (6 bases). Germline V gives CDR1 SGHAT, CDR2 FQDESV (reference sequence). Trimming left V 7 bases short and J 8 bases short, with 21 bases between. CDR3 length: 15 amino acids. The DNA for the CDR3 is TGTGCCAGCACCCCTGGACAGTCGCTTTCTTATGAGCAGTTCTTC. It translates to CASTPGQSLSYEQFF. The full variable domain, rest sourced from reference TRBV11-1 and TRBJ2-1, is EAEVAQSPRYKITEKSQAVAFWCDPISGHATLYWYRQILGQGPELLVQFQDESVVDDSQLPKDRFSAERLKGVDSTLKIQPAELGDSAMYLCASTPGQSLSYEQFFGPGTRLTVL.

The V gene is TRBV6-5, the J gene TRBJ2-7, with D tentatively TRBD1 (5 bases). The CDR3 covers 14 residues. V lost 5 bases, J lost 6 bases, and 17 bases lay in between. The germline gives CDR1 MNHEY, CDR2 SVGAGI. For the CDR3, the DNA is TGTGCCAGCAGTCGGACGGGTGGGGCTTCCGAGCAGTACTTC. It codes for CASSRTGGASEQYF.

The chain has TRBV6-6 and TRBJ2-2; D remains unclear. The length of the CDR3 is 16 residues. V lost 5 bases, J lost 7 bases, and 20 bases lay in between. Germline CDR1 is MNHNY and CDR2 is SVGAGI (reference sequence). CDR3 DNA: TGTGCCAGCAGTAACCGCCCCCCCACTTTATACGGGGAGCTGTTTTTT. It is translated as CASSNRPPTLYGELFF.

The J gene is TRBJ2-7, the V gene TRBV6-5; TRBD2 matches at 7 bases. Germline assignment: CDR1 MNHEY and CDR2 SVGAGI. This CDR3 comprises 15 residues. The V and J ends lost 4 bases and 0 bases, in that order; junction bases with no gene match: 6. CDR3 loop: CASSSPAGTSYEQYF. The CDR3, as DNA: TGTGCCAGCAGTTCGCCAGCGGGGACCTCCTACGAGCAGTACTTC.

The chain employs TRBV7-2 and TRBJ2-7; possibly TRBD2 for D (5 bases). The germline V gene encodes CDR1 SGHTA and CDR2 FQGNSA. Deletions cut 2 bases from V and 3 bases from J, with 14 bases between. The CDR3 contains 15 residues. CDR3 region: CASSLSPTRGYEQYF. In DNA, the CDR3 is TGTGCCAGCAGCTTATCCCCCACTCGGGGCTACGAGCAGTACTTC.

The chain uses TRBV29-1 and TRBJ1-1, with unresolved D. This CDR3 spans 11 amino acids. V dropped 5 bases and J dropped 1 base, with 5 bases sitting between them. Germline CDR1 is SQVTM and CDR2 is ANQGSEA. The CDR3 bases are TGCAGCGTTCCACGGAACACTGAAGCTTTCTTT. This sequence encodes CSVPRNTEAFF.

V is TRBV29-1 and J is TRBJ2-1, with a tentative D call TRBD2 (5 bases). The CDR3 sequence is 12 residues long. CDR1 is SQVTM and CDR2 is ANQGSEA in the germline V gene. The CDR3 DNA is TGCAGTTGTGAGGGTGGCGGCAATGAGCAGTTCTTC. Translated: CSCEGGGNEQFF.

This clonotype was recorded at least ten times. CDR3 coding DNA: TGTGCCAGCAGCTTGTCGGGAGACACTGAAGCTTTCTTT. Its translation is CASSLSGDTEAFF. V and J are TRBV5-5 and TRBJ1-1; no reliable D call. This CDR3 region has 13 residues. The germline V gene has CDR1 SGHKS and CDR2 YYEKEE (reference sequence). The V end lost 1 base, the J end lost 3 bases, and 7 bases lay between the germline ends.

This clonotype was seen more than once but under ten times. This CDR3 is CASSWWDLGHEQYF. The CDR3 nucleotides read TGCGCCAGCAGCTGGTGGGACCTGGGACACGAGCAGTACTTC. The rearrangement uses TRBV5-1 and TRBJ2-7, with D perhaps TRBD1 or TRBD2 (5 bases each). The CDR3 is 14 residues long. Germline V gene data show CDR1 as SGHRS and CDR2 as YFSETQ. The V and J ends lost 3 bases and 5 bases respectively, with 15 bases between them.

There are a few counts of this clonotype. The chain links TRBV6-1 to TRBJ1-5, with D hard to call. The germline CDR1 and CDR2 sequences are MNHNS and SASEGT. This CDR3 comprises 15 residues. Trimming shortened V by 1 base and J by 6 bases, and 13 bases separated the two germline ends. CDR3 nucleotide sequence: TGTGCCAGCAGTGAAGGCCTCACTCAAGGTCAGCCCCAGCATTTT. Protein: CASSEGLTQGQPQHF.

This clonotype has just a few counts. Here the CDR3 DNA reads TGTGCCAGCAGTCCGACAGGGGGCCGTGAAAAACTGTTTTTT. It encodes CASSPTGGREKLFF. The chain employs TRBV28 and TRBJ1-4; 10 bases map to TRBD1. The germline V gene has CDR1 MDHEN and CDR2 SYDVKM. With V trimmed by 5 bases and J by 7 bases, 4 bases remained unmatched. The CDR3 is 14 amino acids.

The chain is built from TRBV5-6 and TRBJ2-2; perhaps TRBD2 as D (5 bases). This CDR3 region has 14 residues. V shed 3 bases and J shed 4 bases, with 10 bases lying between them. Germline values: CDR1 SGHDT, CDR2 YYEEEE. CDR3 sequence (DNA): TGTGCCAGCAGCTGGGAGCGTGCCACCGGGGAGCTGTTTTTT. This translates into CASSWERATGELFF. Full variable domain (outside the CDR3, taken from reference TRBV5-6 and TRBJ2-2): DAGVTQSPTHLIKTRGQQVTLRCSPKSGHDTVSWYQQALGQGPQFIFQYYEEEERQRGNFPDRFSGHQFPNYSSELNVNALLLGDSALYLCASSWERATGELFFGEGSRLTVL.

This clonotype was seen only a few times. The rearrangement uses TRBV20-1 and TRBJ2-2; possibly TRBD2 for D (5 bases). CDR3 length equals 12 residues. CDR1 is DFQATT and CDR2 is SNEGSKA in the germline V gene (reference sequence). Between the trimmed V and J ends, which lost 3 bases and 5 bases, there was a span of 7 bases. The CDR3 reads CSARPGTGELFF. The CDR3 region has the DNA TGCAGTGCTAGGCCGGGGACCGGGGAGCTGTTTTTT.

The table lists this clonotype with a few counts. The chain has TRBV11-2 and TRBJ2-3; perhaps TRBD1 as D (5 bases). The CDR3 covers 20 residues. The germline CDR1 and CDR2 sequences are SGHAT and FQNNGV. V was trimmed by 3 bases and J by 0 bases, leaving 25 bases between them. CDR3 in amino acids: CASSFRPVQDLTASTDTQYF. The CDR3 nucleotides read TGTGCCAGCAGCTTCCGGCCGGTACAGGACCTGACGGCAAGCACAGATACGCAGTATTTT. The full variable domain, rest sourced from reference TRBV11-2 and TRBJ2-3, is EAGVAQSPRYKIIEKRQSVAFWCNPISGHATLYWYQQILGQGPKLLIQFQNNGVVDDSQLPKDRFSAERLKGVDSTLKIQPAKLEDSAVYLCASSFRPVQDLTASTDTQYFGPGTRLTVL.

The CDR3 region is CASAFGTSGNEQFF. The CDR3 nucleotides are TGCGCCAGCGCTTTCGGGACTAGCGGTAATGAGCAGTTCTTC. This chain links TRBV5-1 with TRBJ2-1; 11 nucleotides line up with TRBD2. V was pared by 7 bases and J by 7 bases, with 7 bases of the junction left unmatched. CDR3 size: 14 residues. In germline, CDR1 is SGHRS, CDR2 YFSETQ.

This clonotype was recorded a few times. The CDR3, as DNA: TGTGCCAGCAGCTTATCTGGACACCGGAACTATGGCTACACCTTC. Translating it yields CASSLSGHRNYGYTF. The genes are TRBV7-2 and TRBJ1-2; TRBD1 is a possible D gene (5 bases). Germline V gives CDR1 SGHTA, CDR2 FQGNSA. V shed 2 bases and J shed 2 bases, with 12 bases lying between them. The CDR3 sequence is 15 residues long.